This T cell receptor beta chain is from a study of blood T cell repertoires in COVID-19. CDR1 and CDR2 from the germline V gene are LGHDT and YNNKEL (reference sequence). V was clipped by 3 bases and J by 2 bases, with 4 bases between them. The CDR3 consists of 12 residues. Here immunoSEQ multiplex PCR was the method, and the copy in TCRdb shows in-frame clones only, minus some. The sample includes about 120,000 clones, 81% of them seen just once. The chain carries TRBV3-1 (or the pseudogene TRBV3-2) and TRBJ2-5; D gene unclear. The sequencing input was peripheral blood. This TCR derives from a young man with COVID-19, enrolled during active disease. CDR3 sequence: CASSHKQETQYF. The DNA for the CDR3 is TGTGCCAGCAGCCACAAACAAGAGACCCAGTACTTC.